One sample yielded the 32 T cell receptor beta chains listed below, sequenced in a study of beta chain features in type 1 diabetes. TCRB transcripts that were expressed got sequenced, as all of the isolated RNA had been reverse transcribed. Sequencing was performed with immunoSEQ multiplex PCR; in TCRdb, only in-frame clones are kept and a portion is missing. Of some 300,000 clones in the sample, 8% were seen once. The sequenced sample was central memory CD4+ T cells from blood. These receptors all come from a woman younger than 35 in good health.

V is TRBV2 and J is TRBJ1-1, with D unclear. CDR3 length equals 14 residues. V lost 5 bases and J lost 5, with 15 bases in between. CDR1 is SNHLY, CDR2 FYNNEI, per germline. The CDR3: CASSLRASGTEAFF. The CDR3 DNA reads as TGTGCCAGCAGTCTCCGGGCCTCGGGGACTGAAGCTTTCTTT.

This clone was recorded a few times. The chain employs TRBV4-2 and TRBJ2-7, with TRBD2 matching over 9 bases. Per germline, CDR1 LGHNA and CDR2 YNFKEQ. There are 18 residues in the CDR3. Losses at the gene ends were 4 bases for V and 2 bases for J; bases not matched to a gene: 15. CDR3 DNA: TGTGCCAGCAGCCCTCAACCGAGCGGGAGGCCGACTACCTACGAGCAGTACTTC. It encodes CASSPQPSGRPTTYEQYF.

This clone has at least ten counts. The chain links TRBV7-2 to TRBJ2-1; TRBD2 matches 7 bases. This CDR3 is 15 amino acids long. The germline V gene encodes CDR1 SGHTA and CDR2 FQGNSA. Germline trimming cut 2 bases from V and 6 bases from J; bases unmatched to any gene: 7. For the CDR3, the DNA is TGTGCCAGCAGCTTATATCCCAGGGAGGGCAATGAGCAGTTCTTC. Amino acids: CASSLYPREGNEQFF.

There are many counts of this clone. J is TRBJ2-3 and V is TRBV25-1; unclear D gene. Germline loops: CDR1 MGHDK, CDR2 SYGVNS. The V gene lost 0 bases and the J gene lost 6 bases, with 7 bases spanning the gap. The length of the CDR3 is 13 residues. This CDR3 is CASSEYSRDTQYF. The CDR3 DNA follows: TGTGCCAGCAGTGAATACTCTCGGGATACGCAGTATTTT.

This clone was detected only a few times. The chain is built from TRBV6-5 and TRBJ2-5; D is possibly TRBD1 (7 bases). This CDR3 is built from 14 residues. Trimming removed 11 bases at V and 5 bases at J, with 21 bases between. Germline assignment: CDR1 MNHEY and CDR2 SVGAGI. CDR3 sequence: CAVQGGSLRETQYF. The CDR3 DNA is TGTGCCGTCCAGGGGGGAAGCCTCCGGGAGACCCAGTACTTC.

V gene TRBV15 combines with J gene TRBJ2-1; D is perhaps TRBD2 (6 bases). V was shortened by 1 base and J by 6 bases, with 13 bases between the two germline ends. CDR3 size: 15 residues. Germline V gene data show CDR1 as LNHNV and CDR2 as YYDKDF (reference sequence). CDR3 region: CATSRVGTFPNEQFF. The CDR3 DNA is TGTGCCACCAGCAGAGTGGGGACTTTTCCCAATGAGCAGTTCTTC.

The CDR3 loop reads CASSLEWVYSGTQYF. In nucleotides, the CDR3 is TGTGCCAGCAGCTTAGAGTGGGTCTACTCCGGGACCCAGTACTTC. The chain recombines TRBV7-2 with TRBJ2-5, with no clear D. Deletions cut 1 base from V and 7 bases from J, with 16 bases between. Per the germline V gene, CDR1 is SGHTA and CDR2 is FQGNSA. The CDR3 has 15 amino acids.

Only a few counts were recorded for this clone. The V call is TRBV30, the J call TRBJ2-3, with D maybe TRBD1 (5 bases). V was shortened by 1 base and J by 10 bases, with 21 bases between the two germline ends. Germline loops: CDR1 GTSNPN, CDR2 SVGIG (reference sequence). The CDR3 spans 15 residues. The CDR3 sequence is CAWSGGATPQGAQYF. The DNA of the CDR3 is TGTGCCTGGAGTGGGGGTGCAACTCCCCAAGGGGCGCAGTATTTT.

This clone appeared a few times. The V and J genes are TRBV14 and TRBJ1-2; possible D gene TRBD1, 6 bases. The V end lost 1 base, the J end lost 4 bases, and 7 bases lay between the germline ends. The CDR3 covers 13 residues. The germline V gene encodes CDR1 SGHDN and CDR2 FVKESK. CDR3 residues: CASSQGQVYGYTF. The CDR3 DNA reads TGTGCCAGCAGCCAAGGACAGGTCTATGGCTACACCTTC.

This clone was observed a handful of times. The chain links TRBV2 to TRBJ2-2, with D tentatively TRBD2 (5 bases). Germline V gene lookup returns CDR1 SNHLY and CDR2 FYNNEI. CDR3 length equals 15 residues. With 3 bases removed from V and 1 base from J, the gap between germline ends came to 9 bases. The CDR3 loop is CASSEWTGNTGELFF. The CDR3 nucleotides are TGTGCCAGCAGTGAGTGGACTGGGAACACCGGGGAGCTGTTTTTT. Drawing the rest from reference TRBV2 and TRBJ2-2, the complete variable domain is EPEVTQTPSHQVTQMGQEVILRCVPISNHLYFYWYRQILGQKVEFLVSFYNNEISEKSEIFDDQFSVERPDGSNFTLKIRSTKLEDSAMYFCASSEWTGNTGELFFGEGSRLTVL.

Concerning this clone itself: A far larger clone is just one base off, so this is likely a read error. The rearrangement uses TRBV4-2 and TRBJ2-4; 9 bases align to TRBD1. Germline trimming cut 4 bases from V and 6 bases from J; bases unmatched to any gene: 10. This CDR3 is built from 16 residues. From germline, CDR1 is LGHNA and CDR2 YNFKEQ. CDR3 nucleotides: TGTGCCAGCAGCCTACGCCCGGGACAGGGCGGAAACATTCAGTACTTC. Encoded protein: CASSLRPGQGGNIQYF.

This clone was counted a few times. The junction departs from the called germline gene at one end, perhaps through a read error. The chain combines TRBV7-9 with TRBJ2-3, with 13 bases that match TRBD2. Germline V gene sequence: CDR1 SEHNR, CDR2 FQNEAQ (reference sequence). The length of the CDR3 is 15 residues. Here the CDR3 reads CASSQTSGREGTQYF. The CDR3 DNA reads as TGCGCCAGCAGCCAAACTAGCGGGAGGGAGGGTACGCAGTATTTT.

In its sample, this clone was seen a few times. This chain uses TRBV29-1 with TRBJ2-3, with 7 bases matching TRBD1. This CDR3 comprises 13 residues. Unmatched junction bases numbered 5, after V lost 3 bases and J lost 5 bases. CDR1 and CDR2 (germline): SQVTM, ANQGSEA. CDR3: CSVDEQGKDTQYF. CDR3 sequence (DNA): TGCAGCGTTGACGAACAGGGGAAAGATACGCAGTATTTT.

V usage is TRBV29-1 and J usage is TRBJ1-1; a possible D gene is TRBD1 (6 bases). The CDR3 spans 14 residues. Germline V lookup: CDR1 SQVTM, CDR2 ANQGSEA. Trimming took 3 bases from V and 1 from J, leaving 12 bases between them. This CDR3 is CSVETQGWNTEAFF. DNA of the CDR3: TGCAGCGTTGAGACACAGGGTTGGAACACTGAAGCTTTCTTT.

This clone was seen more than once but under ten times. The CDR3 sequence: CAISGQGEPGELFF. CDR3 coding DNA: TGTGCCATCAGCGGACAGGGTGAACCCGGGGAGCTGTTTTTT. V and J are TRBV10-3 and TRBJ2-2, with 8 bases identical to TRBD1. The CDR3 has 14 amino acids. V gave up 6 bases and J gave up 6 bases; unmatched junction bases: 6. CDR1 and CDR2 from the germline V gene are ENHRY and SYGVKD.

This clone was seen ten or more times. The same CDR3 also results from other DNA sequences found in this sample. The chain joins TRBV7-2 to TRBJ2-1; D might be TRBD1 (6 bases). In germline, CDR1 is SGHTA, CDR2 FQGNSA. The ends were cut back, 1 base at V and 7 bases at J, with 8 bases in the middle. The CDR3 runs 13 residues. The CDR3 DNA follows: TGTGCCAGCAGCTTAGGACAGGATAATGAGCAGTTCTTC. Its protein product is CASSLGQDNEQFF.

This clone has a handful of counts. Other DNA sequences in this specimen translate into the identical CDR3. This rearrangement joins TRBV7-3 to TRBJ1-1, with 7 bases identical to TRBD1. Germline V gene lookup returns CDR1 SGHTA and CDR2 FQGTGA. Trimming cost V 5 bases and J 1 base; bases outside gene matches: 4. This CDR3 is 14 amino acids long. In DNA, the CDR3 is TGTGCCAGCAGCCTTGGGACAGAGAACACTGAAGCTTTCTTT. It encodes CASSLGTENTEAFF.

V gene TRBV4-1 combines with J gene TRBJ1-3; no reliable D call. This CDR3 region has 16 residues. Trimming removed 3 bases at V and 2 bases at J, with 14 bases between. Germline assignment: CDR1 MGHRA and CDR2 YSYEKL. The CDR3 coding sequence is TGCGCCAGCAGCCATCCGGATCTCGAGGCTGGAAACACCATATATTTT. As protein: CASSHPDLEAGNTIYF.

This clone was observed a handful of times. The J gene is TRBJ2-3, the V gene TRBV5-1, with D uncertain. With 4 bases removed from V and 4 bases from J, the gap between germline ends came to 13 bases. This CDR3 contains 14 residues. Germline V gene lookup returns CDR1 SGHRS and CDR2 YFSETQ. The CDR3 loop is CASSADGSSDTQYF. In DNA, the CDR3 is TGCGCCAGCAGCGCCGATGGATCTTCAGATACGCAGTATTTT.

This clone was counted only a few times. This chain connects TRBV6-5 to TRBJ2-7, with D possibly matching TRBD1 (6 bases). CDR3 length equals 13 residues. Germline CDR1 MNHEY, CDR2 SVGAGI. The V end lost 6 bases, the J end lost 3 bases, and 12 bases lay between the germline ends. The CDR3 here is CASSSGTNYEQYF. The CDR3 nucleotides read TGTGCCAGCAGCTCCGGGACAAACTACGAGCAGTACTTC.

This clone has ten or more counts. The chain combines TRBV28 with TRBJ2-7; D is perhaps TRBD1 or TRBD2 (5 bases each). This CDR3 spans 12 amino acids. Trimming removed 6 bases from V and 3 bases from J, with 9 bases in between. Germline V gene sequence: CDR1 MDHEN, CDR2 SYDVKM. In DNA, the CDR3 is TGTGCCAGCAGCGTGGGGGACTACGAGCAGTACGTC. As protein: CASSVGDYEQYV.

The chain is built from TRBV28 and TRBJ2-3; 10 bases are shared with TRBD1. Germline CDR1 and CDR2: MDHEN and SYDVKM. CDR3 length equals 15 residues. Germline trimming cut 2 bases from V and 8 bases from J; bases unmatched to any gene: 7. The CDR3, as DNA: TGTGCCAGCAGTTTACCTGGGACAGGGGCAGGTACGCAGTATTTT. This translates into CASSLPGTGAGTQYF.

The gene calls are TRBV5-4 and TRBJ1-6; 8 bases align to TRBD1. J gave up 10 bases and V 6 bases, and 12 bases lay outside the gene matches. The CDR3 extends over 15 amino acids. Germline loops: CDR1 SGHNT, CDR2 YYREEE (reference sequence). In DNA, the CDR3 is TGTGCCAGCACCCGCTCGGACAGGGTTGGATCACCCCTCCACTTT. Translating gives CASTRSDRVGSPLHF.

This clone was counted between two and nine times. The V gene is TRBV2, the J gene TRBJ2-7; 8 bases are shared with TRBD2. V lost 7 bases to trimming and J lost 5 bases; unmatched junction nucleotides: 10. The CDR3 spans 14 residues. Germline V gives CDR1 SNHLY, CDR2 FYNNEI. CDR3 residues: CASTLSGSTDEQYF. In DNA form, the CDR3 reads TGTGCCAGCACCCTGAGCGGGAGTACCGACGAGCAGTACTTC.

This chain joins TRBV27 and TRBJ2-7, with TRBD2 as a possible D gene (6 bases). Germline values: CDR1 MNHEY, CDR2 SMNVEV (reference sequence). Between the trimmed V and J ends, which lost 4 bases and 5 bases, there was a span of 12 bases. This CDR3 is built from 13 residues. The CDR3 spells CASSYRRGNEQYV. The CDR3, as DNA: TGTGCCAGCAGTTACCGACGGGGGAACGAGCAGTACGTC.

This clone was seen repeatedly, ten times or more. CDR3 nucleotides: TGCGCCAGCAGCCTCATTTCTAATGAAAAACTGTTTTTT. The encoded protein is CASSLISNEKLFF. V gene TRBV4-3 combines with J gene TRBJ1-4, with unresolved D. The CDR3 sequence is 13 residues long. Trimming removed 4 bases from V and 3 bases from J, with 6 bases in between. Germline V lookup: CDR1 LGHNA, CDR2 YSLEER.

The CDR3 DNA is TGCAGCGTTATGACAGACTCTGGGGCCAACGTCCTGACTTTC. Residues: CSVMTDSGANVLTF. V gene TRBV29-1 combines with J gene TRBJ2-6; D possibly corresponds to TRBD1 (5 bases). Trimming took 5 bases from V and 0 from J, leaving 8 bases between them. This CDR3 is 14 amino acids long. Germline V gene data show CDR1 as SQVTM and CDR2 as ANQGSEA.

The V gene is TRBV18, the J gene TRBJ2-3, with 8 positions matching TRBD1. Germline-derived CDR1 and CDR2 are KGHSH and LQKENI. With V trimmed by 6 bases and J by 2 bases, 4 bases remained unmatched. The CDR3 sequence is 14 residues long. The CDR3: CASSQDRDTDTQYF. CDR3 coding DNA: TGTGCCAGCTCCCAGGACAGGGACACAGATACGCAGTATTTT.

This clone showed up just a few times. This chain links TRBV5-4 with TRBJ2-1, with D possibly matching TRBD2 (5 bases). V gave up 0 bases and J gave up 5 bases, with 15 bases separating them. This CDR3 contains 16 residues. Germline V gene lookup returns CDR1 SGHNT and CDR2 YYREEE (reference sequence). DNA of the CDR3: TGTGCCAGCAGCTTGGAAGGCAGAGGGTATAACAATGAGCAGTTCTTC. It translates to CASSLEGRGYNNEQFF.

A few counts support this clone. For the CDR3, the DNA is TGTGCCAGCGGGGGCAGTCTCCGCGACTACGAGCAGTACTTC. This gives the protein CASGGSLRDYEQYF. The V gene is TRBV2, the J gene TRBJ2-7; tentatively, D is TRBD1 (6 bases). This CDR3 region has 14 residues. The V gene's germline CDR1 is SNHLY and CDR2 FYNNEI. Trimming took 8 bases from V and 3 from J, leaving 17 bases between them.

Comments on this clone: The sample carries other DNA sequences with the same CDR3. CDR3 loop: CASSLGTSHYSTDTQYF. CDR3 sequence (DNA): TGCGCCAGCAGCTTGGGGACATCCCATTATAGCACAGATACGCAGTATTTT. This chain connects TRBV5-1 to TRBJ2-3; D possibly corresponds to TRBD1 (5 bases). Germline loops: CDR1 SGHRS, CDR2 YFSETQ. V was shortened by 0 bases and J by 0 bases, with 14 bases between the two germline ends. There are 17 residues in the CDR3.

This clone was observed a handful of times. DNA for the CDR3: TGTGCCAGCAGTTTAATTTACAATGAGCAGTTCTTC. Amino acids: CASSLIYNEQFF. The V gene is TRBV28, the J gene TRBJ2-1; unclear D gene. Germline CDR1 MDHEN, CDR2 SYDVKM. This CDR3 has 12 amino acids. Trimming took 2 bases from V and 4 from J, leaving 3 bases between them.